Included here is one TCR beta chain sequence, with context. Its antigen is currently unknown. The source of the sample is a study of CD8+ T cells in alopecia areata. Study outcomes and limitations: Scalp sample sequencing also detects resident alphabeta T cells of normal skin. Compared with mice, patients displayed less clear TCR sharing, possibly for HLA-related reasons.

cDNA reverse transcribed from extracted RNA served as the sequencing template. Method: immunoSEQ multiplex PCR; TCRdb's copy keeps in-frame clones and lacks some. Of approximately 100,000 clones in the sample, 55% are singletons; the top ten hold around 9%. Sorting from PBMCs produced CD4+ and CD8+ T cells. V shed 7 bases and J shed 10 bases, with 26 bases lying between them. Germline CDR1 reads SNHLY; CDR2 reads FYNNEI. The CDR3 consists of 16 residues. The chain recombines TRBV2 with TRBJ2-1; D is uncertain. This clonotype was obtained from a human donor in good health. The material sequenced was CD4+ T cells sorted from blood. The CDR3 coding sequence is TGTGCCAGCACTACGATACCCGGATTTTCCGGGCGAGAGCAGTTCTTC. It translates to CASTTIPGFSGREQFF.